These 15 T cell receptor beta chains share one sample of origin, sequenced in a study of early T cells in non-severe SARS-CoV-2 infection. TCRdb re-called the 5' RACE reads with MiXCR, one entry per CDR3 protein. The data contain about 100,000 distinct CDR3 sequences, less than 15% of them seen just once; the ten biggest clones take up approximately 2%. Input material: whole blood. The receptors derive from an adult who was a healthcare worker with PCR-confirmed SARS-CoV-2 infection or an uninfected control (not recorded which).

This rearrangement joins TRBV20-1 to TRBJ1-6, with 7 bases fitting TRBD1. The trim removed 3 bases at V and 6 bases at J, leaving 8 bases unmatched. Germline values: CDR1 DFQATT, CDR2 SNEGSKA (reference sequence). CDR3 size: 15 residues. CDR3 DNA sequence: TGCAGTGCTAGGTCCCAGGGACAGCGTAATTCACCCCTCCACTTT. It yields the protein CSARSQGQRNSPLHF.

With regard to this clonotype: With a much larger clone just one base away, this may be a read error. The chain couples TRBV29-1 to TRBJ2-5; either TRBD1 or TRBD2 may fit D (5 bases each). Per the germline V gene, CDR1 is SQVTM and CDR2 is ANQGSEA. CDR3 size: 12 residues. The V end lost 8 bases, the J end lost 1 base, and 11 bases lay between the germline ends. CDR3 loop: CSIGGRQETQYF. The CDR3 coding sequence is TGCAGCATTGGGGGACGCCAAGAGACCCAGTACTTC. Drawing the rest from reference TRBV29-1 and TRBJ2-5, the complete variable domain is SAVISQKPSRDICQRGTSLTIQCQVDSQVTMMFWYRQQPGQSLTLIATANQGSEATYESGFVIDKFPISRPNLTFSTLTVSNMSPEDSSIYLCSIGGRQETQYFGPGTRLLVL.

The chain uses TRBV6-1 and TRBJ1-6; D gene unclear. The length of the CDR3 is 14 residues. Germline CDR1 reads MNHNS; CDR2 reads SASEGT. Trimming pared 9 bases from V and 3 bases from J, leaving 12 bases between. The CDR3 sequence is CASTREIYNSPLHF. The CDR3 DNA sequence: TGTGCCAGTACCCGGGAAATCTATAATTCACCCCTCCACTTT.

The sample holds a few counts of this clonotype. The chain employs TRBV29-1 and TRBJ1-1; no firm D call. Germline CDR1 and CDR2: SQVTM and ANQGSEA. There are 13 residues in the CDR3. The germline V and J ends were trimmed by 4 bases and 1 base, with 10 bases remaining between them. This chain's CDR3 is CSVVRYRNTEAFF. For the CDR3, the DNA is TGCAGCGTTGTTCGGTACCGGAACACTGAAGCTTTCTTT.

This clonotype was picked up many times. The gene calls are TRBV29-1 and TRBJ2-5; D remains unclear. With 6 bases removed from V and 4 bases from J, the gap between germline ends came to 9 bases. The length of the CDR3 is 11 residues. CDR1 SQVTM and CDR2 ANQGSEA come from the germline V gene. CDR3 nucleotide sequence: TGCAGCGTCCCCCAGGTAGAGACCCAGTACTTC. This gives the protein CSVPQVETQYF.

This clonotype has at least ten counts. The gene calls are TRBV28 and TRBJ2-6, with no clear D. V was trimmed by 3 bases and J by 0 bases, leaving 12 bases between them. This CDR3 is built from 17 residues. Germline V gene lookup returns CDR1 MDHEN and CDR2 SYDVKM. The CDR3: CASSFDIRTSGANVLTF. DNA for the CDR3: TGTGCCAGCAGTTTCGACATCCGAACCTCTGGGGCCAACGTCCTGACTTTC.

The V call is TRBV4-1, the J call TRBJ1-4; possibly TRBD1 for D (5 bases). V gave up 5 bases and J gave up 7 bases, with 20 bases separating them. Germline CDR1 is MGHRA and CDR2 is YSYEKL. The length of the CDR3 is 16 residues. CDR3 DNA: TGCGCCAGCAGCTCCCAGGGAGGGATAGTCAGTGAAAAACTGTTTTTT. It codes for CASSSQGGIVSEKLFF.

This chain's CDR3 is CASSPGQDYGYTF. In DNA, the CDR3 is TGTGCCAGCAGCCCAGGACAGGACTATGGCTACACCTTC. This rearrangement joins TRBV13 to TRBJ1-2; 7 bases fit TRBD1. The J segment lost 3 bases and the V segment lost 5 bases, leaving 3 bases of the junction unmatched. This CDR3 comprises 13 residues. The V gene's germline CDR1 is PRHDT and CDR2 FYEKMQ (reference sequence).

This clonotype was recorded many times. The chain is built from TRBV28 and TRBJ2-6; D gene ambiguous. This CDR3 is built from 16 residues. Deletions cut 5 bases from V and 3 bases from J, with 14 bases between. Germline values: CDR1 MDHEN, CDR2 SYDVKM. CDR3 DNA sequence: TGTGCCAGCAGTCCCGAACCTTACATTGGGGCCAACGTCCTGACTTTC. This codes for CASSPEPYIGANVLTF.

In this sample, this clonotype turned up many times. This chain links TRBV7-9 with TRBJ2-3; 12 bases match TRBD1. CDR3 length: 14 amino acids. Germline lookup yields CDR1 SEHNR and CDR2 FQNEAQ (reference sequence). V was pared by 11 bases and J by 3 bases, with 6 bases of the junction left unmatched. The CDR3 here is CAVRDRGPTDTQYF. The CDR3 coding sequence is TGTGCCGTCCGGGACAGGGGGCCGACAGATACGCAGTATTTT.

This clonotype occurred once. This may arise from a read error, as a much more abundant clone is one base away. The chain joins TRBV2 to TRBJ2-3; D unclear. V lost 3 bases and J 0 bases, leaving 10 bases between the germline ends. Germline CDR1 and CDR2: SNHLY and FYNNEI. The CDR3 loop spans 15 amino acids. This chain's CDR3 is CASSDKGSSTDTQYF. DNA of the CDR3: TGTGCCAGCAGTGATAAAGGGTCTAGCACAGATACGCAGTATTTT.

The chain employs TRBV7-9 and TRBJ1-5; D is perhaps TRBD1 (6 bases). There are 16 residues in the CDR3. Trimming took off 5 bases at V and 1 base at J, with 15 bases between the two ends. Germline lookup yields CDR1 SEHNR and CDR2 FQNEAQ (reference sequence). The CDR3: CASSRTGGASNQPQHF. Written as DNA, the CDR3 is TGTGCCAGCAGCCGAACGGGGGGCGCGAGCAATCAGCCCCAGCATTTT.

This clonotype was detected ten times or more. The V gene is TRBV12-3 or TRBV12-4, the J gene TRBJ1-1; D may be TRBD1 (5 bases). The CDR3 is 15 amino acids. V lost 6 bases and J lost 0, with 14 bases in between. The CDR3 region is CASRPTEGLNTEAFF. The CDR3 nucleotides read TGTGCCAGCAGACCGACCGAGGGGCTGAACACTGAAGCTTTCTTT.

Worth noting for this clonotype: A much larger clone lies one base from this, so it may be a read error. The J gene is TRBJ2-1, the V gene TRBV12-3 or TRBV12-4; D unresolved. The CDR3 runs to 12 residues. V lost 5 bases to trimming and J lost 5 bases, with 7 bases between them. The CDR3 loop is CASSRAHNEQFF. CDR3 nucleotide sequence: TGTGCCAGCAGTCGGGCCCACAATGAGCAGTTCTTC.

The chain combines TRBV29-1 with TRBJ2-5, with D tentatively TRBD1 (6 bases). The germline V and J ends were trimmed by 1 base and 4 bases, with 13 bases remaining between them. CDR3 length: 14 residues. Germline values: CDR1 SQVTM, CDR2 ANQGSEA. In DNA, the CDR3 is TGCAGCGTTGAAGGACAGGCCTTGGGAGAGACCCAGTACTTC. Translation: CSVEGQALGETQYF. The entire variable domain, with the rest obtained from reference TRBV29-1 and TRBJ2-5, is as follows: SAVISQKPSRDICQRGTSLTIQCQVDSQVTMMFWYRQQPGQSLTLIATANQGSEATYESGFVIDKFPISRPNLTFSTLTVSNMSPEDSSIYLCSVEGQALGETQYFGPGTRLLVL.